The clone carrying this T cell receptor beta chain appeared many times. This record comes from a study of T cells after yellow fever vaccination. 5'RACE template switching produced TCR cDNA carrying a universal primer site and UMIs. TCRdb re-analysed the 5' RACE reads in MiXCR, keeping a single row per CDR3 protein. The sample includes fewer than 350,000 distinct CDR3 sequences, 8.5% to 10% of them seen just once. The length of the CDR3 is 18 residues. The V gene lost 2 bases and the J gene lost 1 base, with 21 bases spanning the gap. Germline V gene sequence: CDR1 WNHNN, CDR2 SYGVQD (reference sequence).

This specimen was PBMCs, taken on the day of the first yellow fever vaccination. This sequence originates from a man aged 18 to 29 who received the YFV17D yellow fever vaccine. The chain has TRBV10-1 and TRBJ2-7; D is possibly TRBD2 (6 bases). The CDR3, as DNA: TGCGCCAGCAGTGAGACGGGGGACTTTCCTAGGGGTTCCTACGAGCAGTACTTC. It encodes CASSETGDFPRGSYEQYF.